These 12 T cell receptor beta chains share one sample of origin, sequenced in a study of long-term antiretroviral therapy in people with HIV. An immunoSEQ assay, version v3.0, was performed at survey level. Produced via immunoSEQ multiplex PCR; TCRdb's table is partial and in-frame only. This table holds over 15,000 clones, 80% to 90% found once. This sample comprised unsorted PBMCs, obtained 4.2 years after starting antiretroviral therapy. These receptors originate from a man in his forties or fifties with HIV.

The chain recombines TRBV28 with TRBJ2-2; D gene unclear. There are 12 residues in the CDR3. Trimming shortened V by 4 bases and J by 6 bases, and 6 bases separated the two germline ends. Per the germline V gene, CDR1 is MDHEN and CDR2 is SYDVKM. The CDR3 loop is CASSYGSGELFF. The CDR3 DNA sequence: TGTGCCAGCAGTTATGGGTCCGGGGAGCTGTTTTTT.

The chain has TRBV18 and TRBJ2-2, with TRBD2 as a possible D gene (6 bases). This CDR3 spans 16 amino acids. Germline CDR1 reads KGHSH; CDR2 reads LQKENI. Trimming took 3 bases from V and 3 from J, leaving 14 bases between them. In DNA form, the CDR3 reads TGTGCCAGCTCACCGAGGCGGGGTGGCGACACCGGGGAGCTGTTTTTT. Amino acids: CASSPRRGGDTGELFF.

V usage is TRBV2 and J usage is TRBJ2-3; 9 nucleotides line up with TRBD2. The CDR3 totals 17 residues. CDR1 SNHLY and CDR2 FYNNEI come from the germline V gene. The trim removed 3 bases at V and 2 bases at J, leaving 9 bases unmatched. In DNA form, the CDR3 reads TGTGCCAGCAGTGAGGGTAGTAGCGGGGGAGTCACAGATACGCAGTATTTT. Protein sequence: CASSEGSSGGVTDTQYF.

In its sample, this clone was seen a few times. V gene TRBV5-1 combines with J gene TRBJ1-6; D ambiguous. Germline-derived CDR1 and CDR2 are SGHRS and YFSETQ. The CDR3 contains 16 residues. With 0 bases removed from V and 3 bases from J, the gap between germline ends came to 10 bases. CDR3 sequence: CASSLESQYYNSPLHF. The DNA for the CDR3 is TGCGCCAGCAGCTTGGAATCCCAGTACTATAATTCACCCCTCCACTTT.

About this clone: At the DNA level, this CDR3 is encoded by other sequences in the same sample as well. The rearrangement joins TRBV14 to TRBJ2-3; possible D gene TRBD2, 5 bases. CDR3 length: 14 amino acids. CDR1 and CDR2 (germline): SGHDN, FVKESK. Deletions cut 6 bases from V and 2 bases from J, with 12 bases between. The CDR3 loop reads CASSRLIYTDTQYF. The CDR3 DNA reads TGTGCCAGCAGTAGACTAATTTACACAGATACGCAGTATTTT.

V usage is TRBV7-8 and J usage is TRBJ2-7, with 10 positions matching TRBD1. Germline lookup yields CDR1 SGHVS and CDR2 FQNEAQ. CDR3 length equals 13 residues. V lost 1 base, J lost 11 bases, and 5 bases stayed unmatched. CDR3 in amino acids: CASSLVQGTGEYF. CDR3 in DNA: TGTGCCAGCAGCTTAGTCCAGGGGACAGGGGAGTACTTC.

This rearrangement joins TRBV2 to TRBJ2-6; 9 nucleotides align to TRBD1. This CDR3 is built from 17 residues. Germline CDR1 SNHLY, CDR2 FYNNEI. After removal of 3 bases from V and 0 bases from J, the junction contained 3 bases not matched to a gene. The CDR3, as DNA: TGTGCCAGCAGTGAGGGACAGGGATACTCTGGGGCCAACGTCCTGACTTTC. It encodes CASSEGQGYSGANVLTF.

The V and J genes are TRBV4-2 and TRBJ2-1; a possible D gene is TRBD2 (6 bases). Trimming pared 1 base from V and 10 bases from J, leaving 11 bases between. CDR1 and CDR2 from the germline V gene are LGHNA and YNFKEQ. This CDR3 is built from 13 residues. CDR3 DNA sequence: TGTGCCAGCAGCCAAGGGGGTGGAGGGGAGCAGTTCTTC. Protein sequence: CASSQGGGGEQFF.

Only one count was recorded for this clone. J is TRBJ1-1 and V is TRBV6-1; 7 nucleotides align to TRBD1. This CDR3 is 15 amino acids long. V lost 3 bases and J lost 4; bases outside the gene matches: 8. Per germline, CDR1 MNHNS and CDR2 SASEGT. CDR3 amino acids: CASSERAGGVTEAFF. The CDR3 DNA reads TGTGCCAGCAGTGAGAGGGCAGGGGGAGTCACTGAAGCTTTCTTT.

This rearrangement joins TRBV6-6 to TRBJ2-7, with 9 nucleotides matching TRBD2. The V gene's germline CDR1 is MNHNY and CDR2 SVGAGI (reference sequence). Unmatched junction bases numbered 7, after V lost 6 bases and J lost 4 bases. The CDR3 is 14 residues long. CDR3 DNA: TGTGCCAGCAGCGACGCTAGCGGGGTATACGAGCAGTACTTC. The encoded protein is CASSDASGVYEQYF.

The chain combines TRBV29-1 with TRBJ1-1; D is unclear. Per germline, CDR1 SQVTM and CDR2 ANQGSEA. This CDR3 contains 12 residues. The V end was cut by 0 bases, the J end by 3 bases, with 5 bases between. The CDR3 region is CSVEEGYTEAFF. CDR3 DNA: TGCAGCGTTGAAGAGGGGTACACTGAAGCTTTCTTT. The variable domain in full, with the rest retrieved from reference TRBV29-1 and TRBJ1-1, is SAVISQKPSRDICQRGTSLTIQCQVDSQVTMMFWYRQQPGQSLTLIATANQGSEATYESGFVIDKFPISRPNLTFSTLTVSNMSPEDSSIYLCSVEEGYTEAFFGQGTRLTVV.

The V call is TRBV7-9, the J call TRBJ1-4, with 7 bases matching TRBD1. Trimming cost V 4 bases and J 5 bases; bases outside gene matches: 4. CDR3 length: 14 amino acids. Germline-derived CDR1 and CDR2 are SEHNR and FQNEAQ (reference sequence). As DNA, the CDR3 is TGTGCCAGCAGCTCACAGGGGACGAATGAAAAACTGTTTTTT. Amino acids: CASSSQGTNEKLFF.